This TCR beta chain was sequenced in a study of tumor-infiltrating lymphocytes in primary liver carcinoma. Germline V CDR1 and CDR2: MGHRA, YSYEKL. V was pared by 4 bases and J by 0 bases, with 12 bases between. There are 16 residues in the CDR3. For each extraction, RNA and DNA were obtained together from around 20-30 mg of unsorted bulk tissue. Researchers generated TCR beta cDNA from about 460 ng of total RNA, relying on a constant-region primer. Generation of the TCR beta libraries relied on three nested multiplex PCR rounds using slightly modified ARM-PCR. TRBV1-TRBV30 forward primers and a C-beta reverse primer were used in the first two PCR rounds, which each ran for ten to eleven cycles. TCRdb re-derived calls from the multiplex PCR reads in MiXCR, one entry per CDR3 protein. Here the sample spans roughly 48,000 distinct CDR3 sequences, about 70% being singletons. This clonotype has a count of ten or more.

This receptor was identified in a man aged 40-49 years with primary liver carcinoma and hepatitis B virus infection. The rearrangement links TRBV4-1 to TRBJ2-2; D perhaps matches TRBD1 (6 bases). The sample taken for sequencing was liver tumor tissue from sampling region 3. Subset of the sample: tumor region T3, left-lateral pole. Here the CDR3 DNA reads TGCGCCAGCAGCCCACAGGGTCAGACGAACACCGGGGAGCTGTTTTTT. Translating it yields CASSPQGQTNTGELFF.